The source of this T cell receptor beta chain is a study of OX40 agonist ivuxolimab in advanced cancers. The wider study: The dose of intravenous ivuxolimab that patients received every 2 weeks ranged from 0.01 to 10 mg/kg. Study-level results: CD8+ T cells (on average) carried more expanded clones than CD4+ T cells. Normalized expansion of T-cell clones was also low for some nonresponders.

Trimming shortened V by 4 bases and J by 7 bases, and 13 bases separated the two germline ends. The CDR3 extends over 14 amino acids. In germline, CDR1 is MGHRA, CDR2 YSYEKL. Data came from immunoSEQ multiplex PCR; TCRdb stores just in-frame clones and leaves some out. The sample consists of roughly 60,000 clones, around 89% of them appearing once. Sampling of blood occurred at baseline, cycle 4 day 1, and cycle 7 day 1. Regarding this clone: Its specificity is unknown.

The V and J genes are TRBV4-1 and TRBJ2-2; D call uncertain. The input for sequencing was CD4+ or CD8+ T cells sorted from blood, taken in a trial of the OX40 agonist ivuxolimab. The sequence was obtained from an adult with an advanced solid tumor such as melanoma, head and neck, liver or kidney cancer. This chain's CDR3 is CASSPFGSGGELFF. DNA of the CDR3: TGCGCCAGCAGCCCCTTCGGGTCGGGCGGGGAGCTGTTTTTT.